The 30 T cell receptor beta chains reported below all come from one sample, sequenced in a study of blood T cell repertoires in COVID-19. Assay: immunoSEQ multiplex PCR; the TCRdb copy retains only in-frame clones and omits some. This table holds roughly 110,000 clones, 71% found once. The sequencing sample was made of peripheral blood. The origin of the receptors is a human donor with acute or convalescent COVID-19. The donor label of this sample is uncertain.

V and J are TRBV2 and TRBJ1-6; 7 nucleotides match TRBD1. The CDR3 spans 15 residues. With 2 bases clipped from V and 7 bases from J, the junction kept 5 bases outside the gene matches. From germline, CDR1 is SNHLY and CDR2 FYNNEI. The DNA for the CDR3 is TGTGCCAGCAGTGAAATGAGAGGGGGCAATTCACCCCTCCACTTT. This gives the protein CASSEMRGGNSPLHF.

In its sample, this clone was seen many times. The chain recombines TRBV28 with TRBJ1-2, with unresolved D. Germline loops: CDR1 MDHEN, CDR2 SYDVKM. The CDR3 has 11 residues. Trimming shortened V by 8 bases and J by 5 bases, and 9 bases separated the two germline ends. The CDR3 loop is CASRRIYGYTF. CDR3 in DNA: TGTGCCAGCCGTAGAATATATGGCTACACCTTC.

There are many counts of this clone. The chain combines TRBV9 with TRBJ2-2; 13 bases map to TRBD2. V dropped 4 bases and J dropped 0; count of bases not matched to a gene: 6. The CDR3 has 18 amino acids. CDR1 is SGDLS and CDR2 is YYNGEE in the germline V gene. Here the CDR3 reads CASSHGLAGEANTGELFF. CDR3 DNA: TGTGCCAGCAGCCACGGACTAGCGGGGGAGGCGAACACCGGGGAGCTGTTTTTT.

This sequence joins TRBV6-1 and TRBJ1-5, with D possibly TRBD1 on 5 matching bases. There are 13 residues in the CDR3. Germline assignment: CDR1 MNHNS and CDR2 SASEGT. The V end lost 5 bases, the J end lost 9 bases, and 14 bases lay between the germline ends. CDR3 bases: TGTGCCAGCAGTTTGGACACTGATCTGCCCCAGCATTTT. Translation: CASSLDTDLPQHF.

The CDR3 region has the DNA TGTGCCAGCAGTTATCCACAGGGTGATTTAATTGAAGCTTTCTTT. Protein product: CASSYPQGDLIEAFF. The chain links TRBV6-6 to TRBJ1-1, with D perhaps matching TRBD1 (6 bases). V lost 3 bases and J 7 bases, leaving 18 bases between the germline ends. CDR1 is MNHNY and CDR2 is SVGAGI in the germline V gene (reference sequence). The CDR3 is made up of 15 amino acids.

This clone has more than one count but fewer than ten. The V call is TRBV28, the J call TRBJ2-7; 11 bases map to TRBD2. This CDR3 is built from 15 residues. Germline trimming cut 6 bases from V and 1 base from J; bases unmatched to any gene: 5. The germline gives CDR1 MDHEN, CDR2 SYDVKM. The CDR3 DNA reads TGTGCCAGCAGCCCCGGGACTAGCGGTTCCTACGAGCAGTACGTC. Amino acids: CASSPGTSGSYEQYV.

This CDR3 reads CASSPATALSNQPQHF. Here the CDR3 DNA reads TGTGCCAGCTCACCAGCAACAGCCCTTAGCAATCAGCCCCAGCATTTT. The rearrangement joins TRBV18 to TRBJ1-5, with D unclear. V was cut by 2 bases and J by 0 bases, with 11 bases left in between. The CDR3 is 16 residues long. CDR1 and CDR2 (germline): KGHSH, LQKENI. The whole variable domain, remainder taken from reference TRBV18 and TRBJ1-5, is NAGVMQNPRHLVRRRGQEARLRCSPMKGHSHVYWYRQLPEEGLKFMVYLQKENIIDESGMPKERFSAEFPKEGPSILRIQQVVRGDSAAYFCASSPATALSNQPQHFGDGTRLSIL.

This rearrangement joins TRBV4-1 to TRBJ1-3, with 8 bases identical to TRBD1. CDR1 is MGHRA, CDR2 YSYEKL, per germline. CDR3 length: 13 residues. The V segment lost 8 bases and the J segment 2 bases; nucleotides outside the gene matches: 2. As DNA, the CDR3 is TGCGCCAGCCAGGGGGCTGCTGGAAACACCATATATTTT. This translates into CASQGAAGNTIYF.

V and J are TRBV11-2 and TRBJ1-1, with unresolved D. The CDR3 has 18 residues. Germline-derived CDR1 and CDR2 are SGHAT and FQNNGV. V lost 2 bases and J lost 1, with 20 bases in between. The CDR3 DNA reads TGTGCCAGCAGCTTATCAGGCCCCAGCAAGAAGCCGAACACTGAAGCTTTCTTT. This gives the protein CASSLSGPSKKPNTEAFF.

The genes are TRBV5-1 and TRBJ2-3, with 9 positions matching TRBD1. Germline values: CDR1 SGHRS, CDR2 YFSETQ. With 3 bases clipped from V and 0 bases from J, the junction kept 8 bases outside the gene matches. The CDR3 has 17 amino acids. CDR3 nucleotides: TGCGCCAGCAGCTGGGGGACAGGGAGGAGTAGCACAGATACGCAGTATTTT. Amino acid sequence: CASSWGTGRSSTDTQYF.

The J gene is TRBJ1-4, the V gene TRBV7-2; the D gene is possibly TRBD1 (6 bases). Trimming stripped 3 bases from V and 3 bases from J, with 8 bases between. CDR3 size: 14 residues. Germline loops: CDR1 SGHTA, CDR2 FQGNSA. The CDR3 reads CASSLTGPNEKLFF. As DNA, the CDR3 is TGTGCCAGCAGCTTGACAGGACCTAATGAAAAACTGTTTTTT.

The chain joins TRBV3-1 (or the pseudogene TRBV3-2) to TRBJ1-2; unclear D gene. In germline, CDR1 is LGHDT, CDR2 YNNKEL (reference sequence). The CDR3 is 12 amino acids. The ends were cut back, 4 bases at V and 7 bases at J, with 10 bases in the middle. In DNA, the CDR3 is TGTGCCAGCAGCCTGTCTCGCGGTGGCTACACCTTC. Translating it yields CASSLSRGGYTF.

The J gene is TRBJ2-5, the V gene TRBV9; 7 bases agree with TRBD1. This CDR3 region has 15 residues. The germline CDR1 and CDR2 sequences are SGDLS and YYNGEE. V shed 4 bases, J shed 0 bases, and the junction held 6 bases outside the gene matches. The CDR3 region is CASSTGQPHQETQYF. CDR3 bases: TGTGCCAGCAGCACGGGACAGCCCCACCAAGAGACCCAGTACTTC.

J is TRBJ1-1 and V is TRBV19; perhaps TRBD1 as D (5 bases). Trimming cost V 5 bases and J 3 bases, with 10 bases left between them. The CDR3 contains 13 residues. The germline V gene has CDR1 LNHDA and CDR2 SQIVND (reference sequence). The CDR3 DNA follows: TGTGCCAGTAGTCGGGGGTGGTACACTGAAGCTTTCTTT. It codes for CASSRGWYTEAFF.

The chain couples TRBV23-1 to TRBJ1-2, with D perhaps TRBD1 (6 bases). TRBV23-1 is flagged as an ORF with uncertain function. Trimming shortened V by 2 bases and J by 1 base, and 23 bases separated the two germline ends. This CDR3 is 19 amino acids long. CDR3 sequence: CASSQRWGREGKLNYGYTF. CDR3 DNA sequence: TGCGCCAGCAGTCAACGGTGGGGGCGCGAAGGAAAACTTAACTATGGCTACACCTTC.

The rearrangement uses TRBV5-1 and TRBJ1-5, with no clear D. Trimming took off 2 bases at V and 1 base at J, with 10 bases between the two ends. Germline V gene lookup returns CDR1 SGHRS and CDR2 YFSETQ. CDR3 length equals 15 residues. CDR3 in amino acids: CASSLFPGSNQPQHF. In DNA, the CDR3 is TGCGCCAGCAGCTTATTCCCAGGAAGCAATCAGCCCCAGCATTTT.

V usage is TRBV5-1 and J usage is TRBJ2-1, with TRBD2 matching over 7 bases. Germline V gene lookup returns CDR1 SGHRS and CDR2 YFSETQ. The CDR3 has 14 amino acids. The ends lost 7 bases at V and 2 bases at J; junction bases unmatched: 6. The CDR3 DNA follows: TGCGCCAGCCGTCTAGCGGAGACCTACAATGAGCAGTTCTTC. Translating gives CASRLAETYNEQFF.

This chain joins TRBV18 and TRBJ2-1, with TRBD1 matching 7 bases. Trimming cost V 0 bases and J 2 bases; bases outside gene matches: 1. The CDR3 sequence is 15 residues long. Germline values: CDR1 KGHSH, CDR2 LQKENI. Written as DNA, the CDR3 is TGTGCCAGCTCACCACCCCAGGGGGCCTACAATGAGCAGTTCTTC. This gives the protein CASSPPQGAYNEQFF.

The V gene is TRBV7-8, the J gene TRBJ2-1, with 9 bases fitting TRBD2. The CDR3 spans 16 residues. The V segment lost 2 bases and the J segment 7 bases; nucleotides outside the gene matches: 9. CDR1 and CDR2 from the germline V gene are SGHVS and FQNEAQ. CDR3: CASSLTGRGGRNEQFF. The CDR3 DNA sequence: TGTGCCAGCAGCTTAACAGGGCGGGGGGGCCGAAATGAGCAGTTCTTC.

This clone was seen a handful of times. The V gene is TRBV7-9, the J gene TRBJ2-5; no firm D call. The V gene lost 0 bases and the J gene lost 4 bases, with 9 bases spanning the gap. This CDR3 has 14 residues. From germline, CDR1 is SEHNR and CDR2 FQNEAQ (reference sequence). The chain's CDR3 is CASSLASQIETQYF. Written as DNA, the CDR3 is TGTGCCAGCAGCTTAGCCTCCCAGATAGAGACCCAGTACTTC.

Concerning this clone itself: One end of the junction fails to match germline, which may point to a read error. The identical CDR3 is also encoded by other nucleotide sequences in the sample. V and J are TRBV27 and TRBJ1-2; 7 positions match TRBD1. CDR1 is MNHEY and CDR2 is SMNVEV in the germline V gene (reference sequence). CDR3 length: 13 residues. The CDR3 nucleotides are TGTGCCAGCAGAGGACAGGACATCTATGGTTACACCTTC. Translation gives CASRGQDIYGYTF.

J is TRBJ1-2 and V is TRBV5-1; possibly TRBD1 for D (5 bases). This CDR3 has 16 amino acids. Trimming cost V 0 bases and J 4 bases, with 16 bases left between them. CDR1 SGHRS and CDR2 YFSETQ come from the germline V gene. CDR3: CASSLASGGKVYGYTF. Written as DNA, the CDR3 is TGCGCCAGCAGCTTGGCCTCGGGGGGAAAGGTCTATGGCTACACCTTC.

The rearrangement joins TRBV5-1 to TRBJ1-4, with TRBD1 identical over 7 bases. Losses at the gene ends were 1 base for V and 3 bases for J; bases not matched to a gene: 3. The CDR3 runs to 15 residues. Per the germline V gene, CDR1 is SGHRS and CDR2 is YFSETQ. CDR3 region: CASSLLGQPNEKLFF. Written as DNA, the CDR3 is TGCGCCAGCAGCTTGCTGGGACAGCCTAATGAAAAACTGTTTTTT.

This clone was observed a handful of times. V is TRBV5-1 and J is TRBJ2-5; D is ambiguous. The CDR3 covers 14 residues. The germline V gene encodes CDR1 SGHRS and CDR2 YFSETQ. V shed 4 bases and J shed 6 bases, with 16 bases lying between them. CDR3 amino acids: CASSPLPGLQTQYF. The CDR3 coding sequence is TGCGCCAGCAGCCCCCTGCCAGGCCTTCAGACCCAGTACTTC. The variable domain in full, with the rest retrieved from reference TRBV5-1 and TRBJ2-5, is KAGVTQTPRYLIKTRGQQVTLSCSPISGHRSVSWYQQTPGQGLQFLFEYFSETQRNKGNFPGRFSGRQFSNSRSEMNVSTLELGDSALYLCASSPLPGLQTQYFGPGTRLLVL.

This chain links TRBV30 with TRBJ1-1; the match to TRBD1 covers 7 bases. The germline V gene encodes CDR1 GTSNPN and CDR2 SVGIG (reference sequence). The CDR3 length is 12 residues. With V trimmed by 7 bases and J by 5 bases, 7 bases remained unmatched. DNA for the CDR3: TGTGCCTCTGACAGGGATGGGACTGAAGCTTTCTTT. Translating gives CASDRDGTEAFF.

V usage is TRBV3-1 (or the pseudogene TRBV3-2) and J usage is TRBJ1-2; D unresolved. Germline V gene data show CDR1 as LGHDT and CDR2 as YNNKEL (reference sequence). The ends were cut back, 0 bases at V and 2 bases at J, with 4 bases in the middle. The CDR3 totals 13 residues. CDR3 DNA: TGTGCCAGCAGCCAAGACAGGAACTATGGCTACACCTTC. It translates to CASSQDRNYGYTF.

The chain is built from TRBV28 and TRBJ1-3; the D is unclear. CDR1 and CDR2 from the germline V gene are MDHEN and SYDVKM. The CDR3 has 15 amino acids. V was shortened by 2 bases and J by 4 bases, with 12 bases between the two germline ends. CDR3 residues: CASSLTVPTGNTIYF. The CDR3 DNA reads TGTGCCAGCAGTTTAACCGTCCCTACGGGAAACACCATATATTTT.

The rearrangement links TRBV9 to TRBJ2-7, with 9 bases fitting TRBD1. The CDR3 loop spans 15 amino acids. In germline, CDR1 is SGDLS, CDR2 YYNGEE. Losses at the gene ends were 3 bases for V and 4 bases for J; bases not matched to a gene: 8. CDR3 in amino acids: CASSAYRGQGYEQYV. The DNA of the CDR3 is TGTGCCAGCAGCGCCTACAGGGGGCAGGGGTACGAGCAGTACGTC.

The chain combines TRBV2 with TRBJ1-1; 8 bases are shared with TRBD1. With V trimmed by 8 bases and J by 1 base, 12 bases remained unmatched. CDR1 and CDR2 from the germline V gene are SNHLY and FYNNEI. The CDR3 loop spans 16 amino acids. The CDR3 loop is CASRPIYGQGNTEAFF. The CDR3 DNA reads as TGTGCCAGCCGCCCAATTTACGGACAGGGGAACACTGAAGCTTTCTTT.

V and J are TRBV20-1 and TRBJ1-2, with D tentatively TRBD1 (5 bases). Between the trimmed V and J ends, which lost 3 bases and 0 bases, there was a span of 14 bases. This CDR3 is 15 amino acids long. The germline V gene has CDR1 DFQATT and CDR2 SNEGSKA (reference sequence). Here the CDR3 reads CSASIRTGANYGYTF. CDR3 nucleotides: TGCAGTGCTAGTATTAGAACAGGAGCTAACTATGGCTACACCTTC.